What follows are 3 T cell receptor beta chains derived from one specimen sequenced in a study of blood T cells in healthy people across ages (dated by TCRdb to between 2014 and 2017). Library generation was performed with 5' RACE. Sequencer: Illumina HiSeq 2500. A second PCR of about 6 to 11 cycles was performed with a sample-barcoded 5' primer and a J-beta primer mix. TCRdb took the public reads, trimmed them with fastp at Q25, ran MiXCR for clone calling and kept in-frame beta chains. Entries are consolidated by CDR3 protein sequence, retaining the most common genes and DNA. This sample is represented by approximately 600,000 distinct CDR3 sequences; 58% of them were singletons. The ten largest clones add up to approximately 40% of the sample. Sequenced: blood. The receptor set was obtained from a man aged 55 to 70 in good health.

This clonotype has a single count. This chain uses TRBV20-1 with TRBJ2-5; 11 bases agree with TRBD2. The CDR3 is 14 amino acids. V lost 6 bases, J lost 5 bases, and 8 bases stayed unmatched. Germline lookup yields CDR1 DFQATT and CDR2 SNEGSKA (reference sequence). The CDR3 DNA sequence: TGCAGTGCGCACCTAGCGGGGGGCTTGGAGACCCAGTACTTC. Its translation: CSAHLAGGLETQYF.

This clonotype has more than one count but fewer than ten. This chain connects TRBV20-1 to TRBJ2-5; D unclear. Trimming pared 6 bases from V and 2 bases from J, leaving 10 bases between. The CDR3 contains 12 residues. Germline lookup yields CDR1 DFQATT and CDR2 SNEGSKA (reference sequence). The CDR3 DNA reads as TGCAGTGCCTATCTAGATCAAGAGACCCAGTACTTC. This gives the protein CSAYLDQETQYF.

The J gene is TRBJ1-6, the V gene TRBV5-6; D is unresolved. The V end lost 0 bases, the J end lost 8 bases, and 9 bases lay between the germline ends. From germline, CDR1 is SGHDT and CDR2 YYEEEE. The CDR3 runs 14 residues. The CDR3 DNA is TGTGCCAGCAGCTTGGGGACTCCGGATTCACCCCTCCACTTT. Amino acid sequence: CASSLGTPDSPLHF.